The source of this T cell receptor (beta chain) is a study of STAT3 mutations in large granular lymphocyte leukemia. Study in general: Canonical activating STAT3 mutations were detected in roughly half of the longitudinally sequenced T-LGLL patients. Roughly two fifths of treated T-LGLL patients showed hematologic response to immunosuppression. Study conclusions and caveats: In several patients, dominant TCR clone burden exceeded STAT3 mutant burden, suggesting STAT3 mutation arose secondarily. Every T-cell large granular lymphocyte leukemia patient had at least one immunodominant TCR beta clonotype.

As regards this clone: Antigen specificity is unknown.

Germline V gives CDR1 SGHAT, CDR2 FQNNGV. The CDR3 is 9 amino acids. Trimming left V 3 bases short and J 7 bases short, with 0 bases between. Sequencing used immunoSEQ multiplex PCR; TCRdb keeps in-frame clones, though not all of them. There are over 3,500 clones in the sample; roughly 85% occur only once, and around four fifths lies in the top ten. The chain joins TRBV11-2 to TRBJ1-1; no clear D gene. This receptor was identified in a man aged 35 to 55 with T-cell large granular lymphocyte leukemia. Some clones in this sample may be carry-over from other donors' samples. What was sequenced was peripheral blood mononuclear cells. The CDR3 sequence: CASSFEAFF. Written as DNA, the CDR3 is TGTGCCAGCAGCTTTGAAGCTTTCTTT.